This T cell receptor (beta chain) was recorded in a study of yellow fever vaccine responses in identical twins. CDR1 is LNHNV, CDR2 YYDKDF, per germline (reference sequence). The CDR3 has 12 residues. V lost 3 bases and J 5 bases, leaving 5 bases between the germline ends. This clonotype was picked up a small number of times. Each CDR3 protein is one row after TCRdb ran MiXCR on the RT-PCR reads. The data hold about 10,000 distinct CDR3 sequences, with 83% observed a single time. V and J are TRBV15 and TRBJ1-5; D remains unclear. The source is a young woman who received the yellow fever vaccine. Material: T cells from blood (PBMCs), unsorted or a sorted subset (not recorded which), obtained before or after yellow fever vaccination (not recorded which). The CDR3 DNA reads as TGTGCCACCAGCAGGAAGGATCAGCCCCAGCATTTT. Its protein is CATSRKDQPQHF. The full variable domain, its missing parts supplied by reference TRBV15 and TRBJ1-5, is DAMVIQNPRYQVTQFGKPVTLSCSQTLNHNVMYWYQQKSSQAPKLLFHYYDKDFNNEADTPDNFQSRRPNTSFCFLDIRSPGLGDTAMYLCATSRKDQPQHFGDGTRLSIL.